The 8 T cell receptor beta chains reported below all come from one sample, sequenced in a study of control samples from healthy donors and cancer patients (dated by TCRdb to the early 2020s). The library was obtained by the immunoSEQ multiplex PCR assay. TCRdb holds this immuneACCESS table with in-frame rearrangements only. Some clones are missing; in checked studies, unresolved V genes explain under half, and the rest has no known cause. The sample contains about 140,000 clones, roughly nine tenths of them found a single time. The ten largest clones capture 7.1% of the sample. The sequenced material came from blood. The receptors originated from a man younger than 35 in good health.

The V and J genes are TRBV18 and TRBJ1-1, with unresolved D. Germline lookup yields CDR1 KGHSH and CDR2 LQKENI. CDR3 length: 12 residues. V lost 4 bases and J lost 11, with 14 bases in between. CDR3 in amino acids: CASSLPPLWAFF. For the CDR3, the DNA is TGTGCCAGCTCACTTCCCCCCCTGTGGGCTTTCTTT.

The chain links TRBV5-4 to TRBJ1-6; 7 positions agree with TRBD1. This CDR3 comprises 14 residues. Germline V gene lookup returns CDR1 SGHNT and CDR2 YYREEE (reference sequence). With V trimmed by 4 bases and J by 5 bases, 3 bases remained unmatched. The DNA for the CDR3 is TGTGCCAGCAGCCCTCAGGGGGATAATTCACCCCTCCACTTT. This sequence encodes CASSPQGDNSPLHF.

The chain recombines TRBV7-6 with TRBJ2-6; D perhaps matches TRBD2 (5 bases). V was pared by 2 bases and J by 4 bases, with 12 bases between. The CDR3 loop spans 16 amino acids. Looked up from germline, CDR1 is SGHVS and CDR2 is FNYEAQ. The CDR3 loop is CASSLWEQAGANVLTF. The CDR3 coding sequence is TGTGCCAGCAGCTTATGGGAGCAGGCCGGGGCCAACGTCCTGACTTTC.

The chain links TRBV13 to TRBJ2-7; perhaps TRBD1 as D (5 bases). The germline V gene has CDR1 PRHDT and CDR2 FYEKMQ (reference sequence). Trimming stripped 5 bases from V and 7 bases from J, with 12 bases between. CDR3 length equals 12 residues. CDR3 bases: TGTGCCAGCAGCATAACAGGAAATGAGCAGTACTTC. Translated, it gives CASSITGNEQYF.

The chain uses TRBV3-1 (or the pseudogene TRBV3-2) and TRBJ1-5; D gene unclear. The ends were cut back, 3 bases at V and 4 bases at J, with 10 bases in the middle. CDR1 LGHDT and CDR2 YNNKEL come from the germline V gene (reference sequence). There are 14 residues in the CDR3. The CDR3 spells CASSHRRENQPQHF. The CDR3 DNA sequence: TGTGCCAGCAGCCATAGACGGGAGAATCAGCCCCAGCATTTT.

V and J are TRBV5-4 and TRBJ1-4; no reliable D call. This CDR3 is 15 amino acids long. Trimming shortened V by 2 bases and J by 0 bases, and 8 bases separated the two germline ends. In germline, CDR1 is SGHNT, CDR2 YYREEE (reference sequence). Here the CDR3 DNA reads TGTGCCAGCAGCTTTAAGCCCGCAACTAATGAAAAACTGTTTTTT. It codes for CASSFKPATNEKLFF.

The chain carries TRBV6-4 and TRBJ2-3; the D is unclear. This CDR3 has 13 residues. Germline CDR1 is MRHNA and CDR2 is SNTAGT. V was cut by 3 bases and J by 6 bases, with 10 bases left in between. CDR3 DNA: TGTGCCAGCAGTGAACGGCCCGGCGATACGCAGTATTTT. Translation: CASSERPGDTQYF.

This clone is a singleton in its sample. The chain joins TRBV10-3 to TRBJ2-7; TRBD1 aligns across 7 bases. V dropped 3 bases and J dropped 0; count of bases not matched to a gene: 11. The germline V gene has CDR1 ENHRY and CDR2 SYGVKD. This CDR3 region has 17 residues. CDR3 DNA sequence: TGTGCCATCAGTGAAGTGACAGGGACCCCTTCCTCCTACGAGCAGTACTTC. Amino acid sequence: CAISEVTGTPSSYEQYF.